The 30 T cell receptor beta chains given below trace back to one sample, sequenced in a study of T-cell reconstitution after alpha-beta-depleted transplantation in children. TCRbeta library preparation incorporated unique molecular identifiers. TCRdb itself ran the PCR reads through MiXCR, one entry per CDR3 protein. The sample holds approximately 500,000 distinct CDR3 sequences; about a quarter are singletons and the top ten take less than 40%. The source material was PBMCs, sampled before TCRalphabeta/CD19-depleted stem cell transplant. The origin of the receptors is a boy less than two years old with Wiskott-Aldrich syndrome, due to receive a stem cell transplant.

The genes are TRBV7-2 and TRBJ1-2; no clear D. There are 14 residues in the CDR3. Trimming pared 0 bases from V and 5 bases from J, leaving 10 bases between. CDR1 is SGHTA and CDR2 is FQGNSA in the germline V gene. The CDR3 reads CASSLAGSLYGYTF. CDR3 DNA sequence: TGTGCCAGCAGCTTAGCCGGTTCCCTTTATGGCTACACCTTC.

The V gene is TRBV2, the J gene TRBJ1-2, with 7 bases that match TRBD1. J gave up 6 bases and V 7 bases, and 11 bases lay outside the gene matches. Germline assignment: CDR1 SNHLY and CDR2 FYNNEI. The CDR3 is 14 amino acids. The CDR3 coding sequence is TGTGCCAGCACTCAGCTTTGGCAGGGGGATGGCTACACCTTC. It encodes CASTQLWQGDGYTF.

V usage is TRBV4-2 and J usage is TRBJ2-3, with 10 bases lining up with TRBD2. This CDR3 region has 19 residues. Trimming removed 0 bases from V and 0 bases from J; junction bases left unmatched: 9. Germline CDR1 is LGHNA and CDR2 is YNFKEQ. CDR3 amino acids: CASSQDTSGITYSTDTQYF. The CDR3 DNA sequence: TGTGCCAGCAGCCAAGACACTAGCGGGATTACATATAGCACAGATACGCAGTATTTT.

The chain recombines TRBV5-5 with TRBJ2-5; TRBD2 might be the D (5 bases). Trimming left V 2 bases short and J 4 bases short, with 12 bases between. The CDR3 totals 14 residues. In germline, CDR1 is SGHKS, CDR2 YYEKEE (reference sequence). CDR3 DNA: TGTGCCAGCAGCTTCGTCATCGAGGGAGAGACCCAGTACTTC. It specifies CASSFVIEGETQYF.

This clonotype was detected only a few times. This chain joins TRBV6-2 or TRBV6-3 and TRBJ2-7; unclear D gene. The CDR3 loop spans 15 amino acids. V lost 0 bases, J lost 2 bases, and 11 bases lay in between. CDR1 and CDR2 from the germline V gene are MNHEY and SVGEGT. The CDR3 bases are TGTGCCAGCAGTTACTCGATCGGGCACCCCTACGAGCAGTACTTC. Protein sequence: CASSYSIGHPYEQYF.

In this sample, this clonotype turned up a few times. As DNA, the CDR3 is TGCGCCAGCAGCGTGGACAGCCGAGTCGACACAGATACGCAGTATTTT. Translated: CASSVDSRVDTDTQYF. The V gene is TRBV5-1, the J gene TRBJ2-3; a weak D match, TRBD1 (6 bases). Germline CDR1 is SGHRS and CDR2 is YFSETQ. This CDR3 is 16 amino acids long. V was pared by 4 bases and J by 2 bases, with 17 bases between. The whole variable domain, filled in from reference TRBV5-1 and TRBJ2-3, reads KAGVTQTPRYLIKTRGQQVTLSCSPISGHRSVSWYQQTPGQGLQFLFEYFSETQRNKGNFPGRFSGRQFSNSRSEMNVSTLELGDSALYLCASSVDSRVDTDTQYFGPGTRLTVL.

The chain joins TRBV5-1 to TRBJ2-7; D unresolved. CDR1 is SGHRS and CDR2 is YFSETQ in the germline V gene. V was clipped by 7 bases and J by 0 bases, with 20 bases between them. CDR3 size: 16 residues. The CDR3 DNA sequence: TGCGCCAGCGGCAAGGATCCAAGGACGGACTCCTACGAGCAGTACTTC. It yields the protein CASGKDPRTDSYEQYF.

The CDR3 protein is CAWSGIEVRGAYNEQFF. CDR3 coding DNA: TGTGCCTGGAGTGGGATAGAAGTCAGGGGCGCCTACAATGAGCAGTTCTTC. The J gene is TRBJ2-1, the V gene TRBV30, with D perhaps TRBD1 (6 bases). The CDR3 is 17 residues long. From germline, CDR1 is GTSNPN and CDR2 SVGIG (reference sequence). The ends were cut back, 1 base at V and 2 bases at J, with 18 bases in the middle.

This clonotype was seen a handful of times. The V gene is TRBV18, the J gene TRBJ2-1; 7 bases agree with TRBD1. This CDR3 contains 18 residues. Trimming at V came to 3 bases and at J to 6 bases, leaving 17 bases not matched to a gene. Germline V gene lookup returns CDR1 KGHSH and CDR2 LQKENI. The DNA for the CDR3 is TGTGCCAGCTCACCGAGGTACAGGGGTCTCCATAGGGGCAATGAGCAGTTCTTC. Translated: CASSPRYRGLHRGNEQFF. The full variable domain, with the rest looked up from reference TRBV18 and TRBJ2-1, is NAGVMQNPRHLVRRRGQEARLRCSPMKGHSHVYWYRQLPEEGLKFMVYLQKENIIDESGMPKERFSAEFPKEGPSILRIQQVVRGDSAAYFCASSPRYRGLHRGNEQFFGPGTRLTVL.

This clonotype was found a few times. The V gene is TRBV15, the J gene TRBJ2-5; D uncertain. Per the germline V gene, CDR1 is LNHNV and CDR2 is YYDKDF (reference sequence). The ends were cut back, 1 base at V and 2 bases at J, with 14 bases in the middle. The CDR3 totals 16 residues. The DNA for the CDR3 is TGTGCCACCAGCAGAGTCCCCCCACAGTTACAAGAGACCCAGTACTTC. Its translation is CATSRVPPQLQETQYF.

This chain links TRBV5-1 with TRBJ2-1; D not resolved. This CDR3 is built from 15 residues. The ends were cut back, 0 bases at V and 0 bases at J, with 7 bases in the middle. Germline lookup yields CDR1 SGHRS and CDR2 YFSETQ. CDR3 sequence reads: CASSLALTSYNEQFF. CDR3 DNA: TGCGCCAGCAGCTTGGCCTTGACCTCCTACAATGAGCAGTTCTTC.

The V call is TRBV5-1, the J call TRBJ2-1; D gene ambiguous. Germline assignment: CDR1 SGHRS and CDR2 YFSETQ. The V end was cut by 2 bases, the J end by 6 bases, with 12 bases between. The CDR3 spans 14 residues. The chain's CDR3 is CASSFTVRGNEQFF. The CDR3 DNA is TGCGCCAGCAGCTTTACGGTTAGAGGCAATGAGCAGTTCTTC.

This clonotype was detected only a few times. The genes are TRBV5-1 and TRBJ2-3; D is ambiguous. There are 13 residues in the CDR3. V was trimmed by 6 bases and J by 1 base, leaving 9 bases between them. Germline V gene sequence: CDR1 SGHRS, CDR2 YFSETQ. As DNA, the CDR3 is TGCGCCAGCAATGAAAGAGGCACAGATACGCAGTATTTT. Protein: CASNERGTDTQYF.

This clonotype has just a few counts. The V gene is TRBV28, the J gene TRBJ2-5; TRBD1 is a possible D gene (6 bases). This CDR3 region has 19 residues. V was trimmed by 6 bases and J by 4 bases, leaving 30 bases between them. Germline V gene data show CDR1 as MDHEN and CDR2 as SYDVKM. CDR3 nucleotide sequence: TGTGCCAGCAGGATTACGGGCCCACAGGGCATCTTTAGCGTAGAGACCCAGTACTTC. The encoded protein is CASRITGPQGIFSVETQYF.

This clonotype was counted only a few times. CDR3 amino acids: CASSDRTGTYEQYF. DNA for the CDR3: TGTGCCAGCAGTGATAGGACAGGGACCTACGAGCAGTACTTC. The chain is built from TRBV6-1 and TRBJ2-7; 8 bases are a match to TRBD1. The germline CDR1 and CDR2 sequences are MNHNS and SASEGT. The CDR3 runs 14 residues. V shed 3 bases and J 2 bases; nucleotides not matched to a gene: 3.

V and J are TRBV29-1 and TRBJ2-5; D not certain. The CDR3 has 12 amino acids. Germline lookup yields CDR1 SQVTM and CDR2 ANQGSEA. V was clipped by 3 bases and J by 1 base, with 6 bases between them. CDR3 in amino acids: CSVEFPQETQYF. CDR3 DNA sequence: TGCAGCGTTGAGTTTCCCCAAGAGACCCAGTACTTC.

This clonotype was observed a handful of times. The rearrangement uses TRBV5-1 and TRBJ2-1, with 10 bases fitting TRBD2. After removal of 0 bases from V and 6 bases from J, the junction contained 6 bases not matched to a gene. Germline V gene sequence: CDR1 SGHRS, CDR2 YFSETQ. This CDR3 spans 16 amino acids. CDR3 in DNA: TGCGCCAGCAGCTTGGTTGTGTTAGCGGGAGGCAATGAGCAGTTCTTC. This translates into CASSLVVLAGGNEQFF. Full variable domain (rest looked up from reference TRBV5-1 and TRBJ2-1): KAGVTQTPRYLIKTRGQQVTLSCSPISGHRSVSWYQQTPGQGLQFLFEYFSETQRNKGNFPGRFSGRQFSNSRSEMNVSTLELGDSALYLCASSLVVLAGGNEQFFGPGTRLTVL.

This clonotype has just a few counts. This chain connects TRBV5-1 to TRBJ2-7, with D possibly called TRBD1 or TRBD2 (6 bases each). The V gene lost 0 bases and the J gene lost 2 bases, with 9 bases spanning the gap. This CDR3 comprises 14 residues. Per germline, CDR1 SGHRS and CDR2 YFSETQ. The CDR3 spells CASSLGGAAYEQYF. The CDR3 DNA sequence: TGCGCCAGCAGCTTGGGGGGGGCTGCCTACGAGCAGTACTTC.

The chain is built from TRBV6-1 and TRBJ2-6, with D perhaps matching TRBD2 (5 bases). V lost 10 bases to trimming and J lost 4 bases, with 8 bases between them. Looked up from germline, CDR1 is MNHNS and CDR2 is SASEGT. The CDR3 length is 12 residues. The CDR3 DNA is TGTGCCACCCCTAGCGGGGCCAACGTCCTGACTTTC. This codes for CATPSGANVLTF.

This rearrangement joins TRBV30 to TRBJ1-1, with TRBD1 identical over 8 bases. CDR1 and CDR2 from the germline V gene are GTSNPN and SVGIG (reference sequence). The ends lost 3 bases at V and 0 bases at J; junction bases unmatched: 6. This CDR3 has 15 residues. The CDR3 is CAWRGQGSMNTEAFF. The CDR3 bases are TGTGCCTGGAGAGGACAGGGCTCCATGAACACTGAAGCTTTCTTT.

The CDR3 DNA sequence: TGCGCCAGCAGCCAAGGCGGGGCTAGCAGACTACAAGAGACCCAGTACTTC. Encoded protein: CASSQGGASRLQETQYF. The chain uses TRBV5-1 and TRBJ2-5, with D perhaps matching TRBD2 (6 bases). V was shortened by 4 bases and J by 2 bases, with 21 bases between the two germline ends. This CDR3 spans 17 amino acids. Germline CDR1 SGHRS, CDR2 YFSETQ.

This clonotype has just a few counts. This sequence joins TRBV10-3 and TRBJ2-3; 14 bases align to TRBD2. V lost 6 bases to trimming and J lost 8 bases; unmatched junction nucleotides: 7. The CDR3 is 15 residues long. Germline values: CDR1 ENHRY, CDR2 SYGVKD. CDR3 residues: CAIRPGTSGSSTQYF. Here the CDR3 DNA reads TGTGCCATCAGACCCGGGACTAGCGGGAGTAGTACGCAGTATTTT.

The gene calls are TRBV7-9 and TRBJ2-7; D remains unclear. V was clipped by 8 bases and J by 3 bases, with 17 bases between them. The CDR3 is 14 residues long. Per the germline V gene, CDR1 is SEHNR and CDR2 is FQNEAQ (reference sequence). The chain's CDR3 is CASRDGQAIYEQYF. The DNA of the CDR3 is TGTGCCAGCCGAGACGGGCAGGCTATCTACGAGCAGTACTTC.

This clonotype was found a few times. CDR3 in amino acids: CASSLTQPGLAKNIQYF. The CDR3 DNA reads TGTGCCAGCAGCTTAACCCAACCGGGACTAGCCAAAAACATTCAGTACTTC. The V call is TRBV7-2, the J call TRBJ2-4; perhaps TRBD2 as D (6 bases). CDR1 is SGHTA, CDR2 FQGNSA, per germline. V lost 2 bases, J lost 0 bases, and 14 bases lay in between. CDR3 length equals 17 residues.

The rearrangement joins TRBV6-1 to TRBJ2-3; no definite D call. The V end lost 5 bases, the J end lost 2 bases, and 11 bases lay between the germline ends. Germline V gives CDR1 MNHNS, CDR2 SASEGT. This CDR3 contains 14 residues. The CDR3 spells CASSPRLPTDTQYF. Here the CDR3 DNA reads TGTGCCAGCAGTCCCCGACTCCCCACAGATACGCAGTATTTT.

The genes are TRBV7-9 and TRBJ1-3, with unresolved D. This CDR3 has 11 amino acids. V lost 5 bases and J 8 bases, leaving 7 bases between the germline ends. The germline V gene has CDR1 SEHNR and CDR2 FQNEAQ (reference sequence). The CDR3 sequence is CASSARDTIYF. CDR3 bases: TGTGCCAGCAGCGCCAGAGACACCATATATTTT.

V gene TRBV24-1 combines with J gene TRBJ2-3; D gene unclear. The V and J ends lost 5 bases and 0 bases respectively, with 11 bases between them. This CDR3 contains 15 residues. CDR1 and CDR2 from the germline V gene are KGHDR and SFDVKD. DNA for the CDR3: TGTGCCACCAGTGCTGGGCGGCCTAGCACAGATACGCAGTATTTT. It codes for CATSAGRPSTDTQYF.

The rearrangement links TRBV5-1 to TRBJ1-4; possibly TRBD1 for D (5 bases). Germline loops: CDR1 SGHRS, CDR2 YFSETQ. The CDR3 extends over 14 amino acids. V was pared by 2 bases and J by 3 bases, with 8 bases between. The CDR3 here is CASSFTGPNEKLFF. The DNA of the CDR3 is TGCGCCAGCAGCTTTACGGGACCTAATGAAAAACTGTTTTTT. Combining the CDR3 with reference TRBV5-1 and TRBJ1-4 gives the whole variable domain KAGVTQTPRYLIKTRGQQVTLSCSPISGHRSVSWYQQTPGQGLQFLFEYFSETQRNKGNFPGRFSGRQFSNSRSEMNVSTLELGDSALYLCASSFTGPNEKLFFGSGTQLSVL.

This chain links TRBV7-9 with TRBJ2-1; 7 bases match TRBD2. The CDR3 has 15 residues. V was pared by 4 bases and J by 3 bases, with 6 bases of the junction left unmatched. Germline loops: CDR1 SEHNR, CDR2 FQNEAQ (reference sequence). CDR3 sequence: CASSSSGSLYNEQFF. The CDR3, as DNA: TGTGCCAGCAGCTCTAGCGGCAGCCTCTACAATGAGCAGTTCTTC. The full variable domain, its missing parts supplied by reference TRBV7-9 and TRBJ2-1, is DTGVSQNPRHKITKRGQNVTFRCDPISEHNRLYWYRQTLGQGPEFLTYFQNEAQLEKSRLLSDRFSAERPKGSFSTLEIQRTEQGDSAMYLCASSSSGSLYNEQFFGPGTRLTVL.

This chain joins TRBV7-8 and TRBJ2-3; 8 positions agree with TRBD1. CDR3 size: 15 residues. CDR1 is SGHVS and CDR2 is FQNEAQ in the germline V gene. V dropped 5 bases and J dropped 4; count of bases not matched to a gene: 8. The CDR3 region is CASSTSGGVADTQYF. DNA of the CDR3: TGTGCCAGCAGCACCTCAGGGGGCGTCGCAGATACGCAGTATTTT.